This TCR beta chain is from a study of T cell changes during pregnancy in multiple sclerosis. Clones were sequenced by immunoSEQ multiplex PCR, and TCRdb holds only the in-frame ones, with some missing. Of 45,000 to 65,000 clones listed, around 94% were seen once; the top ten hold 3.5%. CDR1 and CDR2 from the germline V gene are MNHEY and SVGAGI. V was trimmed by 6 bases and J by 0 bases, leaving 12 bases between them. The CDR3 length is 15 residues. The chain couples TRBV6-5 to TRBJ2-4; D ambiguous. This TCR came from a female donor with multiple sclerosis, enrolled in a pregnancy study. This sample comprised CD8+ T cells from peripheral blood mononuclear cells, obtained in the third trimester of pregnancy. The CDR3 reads CASSPEEAAKNIQYF. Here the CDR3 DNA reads TGTGCCAGCAGCCCGGAAGAGGCAGCCAAAAACATTCAGTACTTC.